This entry concerns a single T cell receptor beta chain. The specificity of this receptor is unknown. These data are taken from a study of cytomegalovirus exposure and HLA in healthy donors (dated by TCRdb to the late 2010s). About the investigation overall: An earlier analysis of about 530 of the donors reported roughly 300 Gb of sequence data and some 110 million unique TCR beta sequences obtained from around 190 million T cells. An early release covering roughly 600 HLA-typed donors comprised about 300 gigabases of sequencing data and tens of millions of unique TCR sequences. Of the 300 to 500 genotyped donors, approximately 80% were placed in the genetic ancestry cluster associated with self-reported Caucasian donors. The study aimed to test whether signatures of past pathogen exposure could be identified by cataloging public T cell receptors. The T cell repertoires of under 700 subjects were profiled by immunosequencing and related to cytomegalovirus serostatus. Along with the roughly 700-subject first cohort, a separate validation cohort of 120 different subjects was used. High-throughput TCR immunosequencing, statistical association of individual TCRs with disease status, and machine learning were combined to predict cytomegalovirus infection status. A later analysis re-examined previously published TCR beta repertoires from roughly 720 donors and added high-resolution HLA genotyping to investigate patterns of TCR occurrence. Rather than using new phenotypic data, the later analysis identified candidate immune exposures from TCR beta sequences and from how often those sequences occurred across donors. In an earlier analysis of about 590 of the donors, high-throughput TCR beta sequencing was used to judge whether each TCR beta V gene segment behaved as functional or pseudogenic. Donor age, sex, ethnicity and CMV serostatus were compiled alongside the repertoire data. Genome-wide SNP genotypes for about 65% of the roughly 670 donors were used in a later genetic analysis, which treated that subset as a discovery cohort. Every repertoire in the discovery cohort had been generated on one and the same sequencing platform. Both class I and class II loci were covered by HLA typing, at four-digit resolution. The number of typed donors differed by locus: about 629-630 for A, B, C, DRB1 and DQB1; approximately 520 for DQA1; approximately 600 for DPA1; and some 450 for DPB1. Because of strong linkage in the cohort, roughly five DR-DQ haplotypes were treated as single units for association and clustering. Among around 400 genotyped donors of the cohort, an average of around 240,000 unique TCR beta nucleotide sequences was sequenced per donor, of which 15% to 20% were non-productive.

The library was built by means of the immunoSEQ multiplex PCR assay. For the multiplex PCR, a mixture combining 60 forward primers for TCR Vbeta segments and 13 reverse primers for TCR Jbeta segments was used. A multiplex PCR assay on genomic DNA amplified the CDR3 region of rearranged TCR beta genes. On the Illumina HiSeq System, the amplified TCR beta libraries were sequenced as 87-base-pair reads. On the authors' methods: A later analysis tallied 75 million to 85 million unique TCR beta chains across the approximately 670 repertoires, and some 12 million of those chains were shared by two or more donors. To remove PCR and sequencing errors, raw reads were error-corrected and collapsed into unique sequences using a nearest-neighbor algorithm that merged closely related sequences. To assign V, D and J gene segments, CDR3 sequences were aligned to IMGT reference sequences. For a sequence to be retained, a match of at least six nucleotides was required to both a V gene segment and a J gene segment. Rearrangements were classified as productive when the CDR3 lacked stop codons and remained in frame with V and J, and all other rearrangements were classified as non-productive. CDR3 was defined according to IMGT convention as the region running from the second conserved V-encoded cysteine to the conserved J-encoded phenylalanine. In an earlier analysis of around 540 of the donors, sequences lacking an unambiguous match to a single V gene segment were excluded. An earlier analysis of 450 to 650 of the donors called V segments functional above 56.7% productive rearrangements and segregating when the between-donor standard deviation exceeded 5%. To diagnose cytomegalovirus status from the catalog of TCR beta chain sequences, a statistical classification framework was built. V and J gene assignment, in a later analysis, came from comparing TCR nucleotide sequences with IMGT/GENE-DB human TR gene sequences. Using the TCRdist pipeline, a later analysis assigned CDR3 sequences along with most-parsimonious VDJ recombination scenarios. In a later analysis, each TCR beta chain was defined by its CDR3 amino acid sequence together with its V-gene family, and reads without a unique V-gene family were excluded. As a way to deal with suspected cross-contamination and a sequencing artifact, a later analysis dropped 592 nucleotide sequences that were highly shared and had low generation probability. A later analysis calculated a clonal expansion index for each public chain from normalized within-repertoire ranks of inferred template counts. A later analysis computed generation probabilities with a VDJ recombination model fitted to out-of-frame rearrangements, and checked the results against IGoR. In a later analysis, hypergeometric tests were used to score TCR-TCR, TCR-HLA and TCR-CMV co-occurrence, with a repertoire-size bias correction applied to TCR pairs. In a later analysis, false discovery rates were estimated by permuting HLA or CMV assignments 20 times. In a later analysis, co-occurring TCRs were grouped with DBSCAN, and TCRdist sequence similarity was added when clustering was performed within HLA-allele-positive subsets. Co-occurrence clustering excluded repertoires with fewer than 30,000 or more than 120,000 public chains, plus five with anomalous nucleotide sharing. In TCRdb, the immuneACCESS table is reduced to in-frame sequences with V and J assigned. These tables do not hold every clone; where another copy was compared, an unresolved V gene accounts for under half, and the others remain unexplained. V and J calls and clone size are those listed in that table; D and trimming were worked out from the DNA. The table for this sample lists around 130,000 clones. The leading ten clones occupy 1.5% to 2% of the sample.

Overall results and qualifications from the work: A later analysis associated 16,951 TCR beta sequences with specific HLA alleles at a false discovery rate of 0.05. Linkage disequilibrium might explain the correlated functional status among segregating V segments, but an unknown experimental factor could not be excluded. A later genetic analysis associated a missense DCLRE1C variant with V-gene and J-gene trimming of TCR beta chains, and an independent cohort replicated the association. Because counts were too low, roughly 17 rarely observed V segments, including chromosome 9 orphons, were left out of the earlier analysis of 500 to 750 of the donors. A few of the identified cytomegalovirus-associated TCR beta chains were confirmed in vitro to be specific for cytomegalovirus antigens. According to the authors, the approach could potentially be generalized to other disease states and immunological phenotypes. The only immune exposure information available for the cohort was CMV serostatus. In a later analysis, most CMV-associated TCR beta chains were found to appear HLA-restricted, with HLA associations seemingly driven largely by CMV exposure. This cohort had only TCR beta chains sequenced, and the lack of alpha or paired-chain data limited which features could be detected. In both the original and validation cohorts, the classifier was reported to diagnose cytomegalovirus status with high specificity and sensitivity. The study gave a list of 150 to 200 TCR beta chains associated with cytomegalovirus. The 87-base-pair reads could not distinguish some IMGT-functional V segments, including TRBV6-2 and TRBV6-3, so those segments were excluded. A later analysis found that TCR association rates varied across HLA loci, with DRB1 alleles showing the most associated TCRs and HLA-C alleles the fewest. Most TCR sequences were seen in very few donors, while some public TCRs were found in many individuals. According to a later analysis, parvovirus B19, influenza, CMV and Epstein-Barr virus appeared linked to several top co-occurrence clusters. A further reported finding was that TCR beta sequences accurately predicted the HLA-A and HLA-B alleles for most subjects in the first cohort. The presence/absence analyses assumed that sequencing depth was roughly uniform across donors, and that assumption may not be true. In an earlier analysis of several hundred of the donors, most TCR beta V segments were observed in productive rearrangements about 90% or about 30% of the time, broadly matching IMGT annotations. HLA typing was unavailable for some donors at each locus, so association tests used only the typed subset. When HLA alleles, especially DR and DQ, strongly co-occurred, attributing TCR associations to individual alleles was difficult. A group of highly shared sequence variants was considered likely to be a technical artifact of the sequencing pipeline. Compared with equally common non-associated chains, HLA-associated TCR beta chains in a later analysis were more clonally expanded and had lower generation probabilities. According to a later genetic analysis, donors in an Asian-associated ancestry cluster had fewer N-insertions in productive TCRs than the approximately 630-donor mean.

The cohort comprised fewer than 700 healthy bone marrow donors. At the time of sampling, all cohort members were nominally healthy, though unrecorded immune exposures were likely present. The donor was CMV seronegative and belonged to the group of 380 or so seronegative cohort members. A peripheral blood sample was collected from each donor, and TCR beta sequencing was performed on peripheral blood mononuclear cells. The Qiagen DNeasy Blood Extraction Kit was used to extract genomic DNA from the blood cell samples. From its cysteine to its phenylalanine, the CDR3 spans 11 amino acids. Solely the CDR3 DNA is kept, with 33 bases framed from the first base. Taken from the germline V gene (reference sequence), the CDR1 and CDR2 loops are GTSNPN and SVGIG. V loses 4 bases of germline sequence and J loses 9 bases, and the interval between the two ends is 10 bases.

This receptor was identified in a woman in her fifties or sixties in good health and CMV-seronegative. The chain joins TRBV30 to TRBJ2-1; a tentative D match to TRBD2 spans 5 bases. Sequencing was carried out using PBMCs. The CDR3 reads as follows: CAWMSAVEQFF. The DNA reads TGTGCCTGGATGTCAGCGGTTGAGCAGTTCTTC.